This TCR beta chain came from a study of shared clonotypes between healthy human individuals. Study overall: Each donor's CD8 memory used one plate, CD8 naive two, each CD4 subset three. Study findings and constraints: Rarefaction showed sorted-subset sequencing was incomplete despite large depth. Estimated richness was generally greater in naive than memory subsets.

Profiling relied on immunoSEQ multiplex PCR, and the TCRdb table lists in-frame clones only, not all of them. The sample consists of about 600,000 clones, about 95% of them appearing once. Looked up from germline, CDR1 is LNHNV and CDR2 is YYDKDF (reference sequence). V dropped 1 base and J dropped 0 bases, with 4 bases sitting between them. The CDR3 sequence is 13 residues long. About this clone itself: Its target is not known.

Terminally differentiated effector memory CD45RA+ cells were excluded from the naive CD8 cells, which were CD45RO-negative and positively selected for CCR7. The chain couples TRBV15 to TRBJ2-7; D call uncertain. The sample was naive CD8+ T cells sorted from blood. This clonotype originated in a woman between 25 and 40 years old in good health. CDR3 region: CATSRGDSYEQYF. The CDR3 bases are TGTGCCACCAGCAGAGGTGACTCCTACGAGCAGTACTTC.